These 29 T cell receptor beta chains originate from one sample sequenced in a study of identifying expanded T cells in peripheral blood. Measured with immunoSEQ multiplex PCR; TCRdb has only the in-frame clones, and not every one. Of tens of thousands of clones detected, approximately 85% appear once; the ten largest clones hold around 4.5%. The sequenced sample consisted of blood. Receptors originate from a person between 18 and 69 years old in good health.

This clone was seen just once. The V and J genes are TRBV18 and TRBJ1-1, with unresolved D. V lost 6 bases and J 0 bases, leaving 14 bases between the germline ends. Germline V gene lookup returns CDR1 KGHSH and CDR2 LQKENI. The CDR3 has 15 amino acids. CDR3 protein: CASSRVAGMNTEAFF. CDR3 bases: TGTGCCAGCTCCCGAGTAGCGGGAATGAACACTGAAGCTTTCTTT.

The chain is built from TRBV7-7 and TRBJ2-1; either TRBD1 or TRBD2 may fit D (5 bases each). Deletions cut 4 bases from V and 9 bases from J, with 13 bases between. CDR1 and CDR2 (germline): SSHAT, FNYEAQ (reference sequence). CDR3 length equals 13 residues. CDR3 sequence reads: CASSSGPLGEQFF. CDR3 coding DNA: TGTGCCAGCAGCTCGGGGCCACTTGGTGAGCAGTTCTTC.

The rearrangement uses TRBV6-1 and TRBJ2-1, with D possibly TRBD1 on 6 matching bases. The CDR3 loop spans 14 amino acids. CDR1 and CDR2 from the germline V gene are MNHNS and SASEGT. V dropped 4 bases and J dropped 9 bases, with 16 bases sitting between them. DNA of the CDR3: TGTGCCAGCAGTGGAATGACAGGTATGGGTGAGCAGTTCTTC. Its translation: CASSGMTGMGEQFF.

The chain links TRBV4-3 to TRBJ1-6; D uncertain. There are 14 residues in the CDR3. Trimming removed 0 bases from V and 7 bases from J, with 7 bases in between. Per the germline V gene, CDR1 is LGHNA and CDR2 is YSLEER. In DNA form, the CDR3 reads TGCGCCAGCAGCCAAGATTGGGTGAATTCACCCCTCCACTTT. Amino acid sequence: CASSQDWVNSPLHF.

This rearrangement joins TRBV29-1 to TRBJ1-2; 9 bases line up with TRBD1. The CDR3 covers 14 residues. Unmatched junction bases numbered 6, after V lost 5 bases and J lost 2 bases. Germline loops: CDR1 SQVTM, CDR2 ANQGSEA. In nucleotides, the CDR3 is TGCAGCGTTTCCATTACAGGGGGCAACTATGGCTACACCTTC. Translating gives CSVSITGGNYGYTF.

The chain combines TRBV5-1 with TRBJ2-7; weak D call: TRBD1 (5 bases). V was clipped by 5 bases and J by 3 bases, with 15 bases between them. The germline gives CDR1 SGHRS, CDR2 YFSETQ. The CDR3 covers 14 residues. The DNA for the CDR3 is TGCGCCAGCAGATATATTCAGGGCGGCTACGAGCAGTACTTC. This encodes CASRYIQGGYEQYF.

V usage is TRBV28 and J usage is TRBJ2-3; D is perhaps TRBD2 (6 bases). Trimming stripped 5 bases from V and 3 bases from J, with 9 bases between. Looked up from germline, CDR1 is MDHEN and CDR2 is SYDVKM. The CDR3 has 13 residues. The CDR3 DNA is TGTGCCAGCAGTCTCGGGGGAACAGATACGCAGTATTTT. Amino acids: CASSLGGTDTQYF.

The gene calls are TRBV6-5 and TRBJ1-2, with 9 nucleotides matching TRBD1. J was trimmed by 12 bases and V by 0 bases; bases with no gene match: 11. CDR1 is MNHEY, CDR2 SVGAGI, per germline. The CDR3 totals 15 residues. The CDR3 here is CASSYSRGQGLWNTF. In DNA form, the CDR3 reads TGTGCCAGCAGTTACTCGAGGGGACAGGGCTTATGGAACACCTTC.

The chain carries TRBV25-1 and TRBJ2-7, with a tentative D call TRBD2 (5 bases). The germline CDR1 and CDR2 sequences are MGHDK and SYGVNS. Trimming pared 0 bases from V and 6 bases from J, leaving 15 bases between. CDR3 length equals 15 residues. CDR3 amino acids: CASSEYFHEGGEQYF. The CDR3, as DNA: TGTGCCAGCAGTGAATATTTTCATGAGGGTGGCGAGCAGTACTTC.

The chain recombines TRBV11-2 with TRBJ1-2, with D hard to call. Germline CDR1 is SGHAT and CDR2 is FQNNGV. Trimming took off 5 bases at V and 4 bases at J, with 8 bases between the two ends. This CDR3 is built from 12 residues. This chain's CDR3 is CASSPDIYGYTF. The DNA for the CDR3 is TGTGCCAGCAGCCCAGACATCTATGGCTACACCTTC.

The V call is TRBV27, the J call TRBJ1-5, with D maybe TRBD1 (5 bases). The CDR3 runs to 14 residues. V shed 0 bases and J shed 4 bases, with 7 bases lying between them. Looked up from germline, CDR1 is MNHEY and CDR2 is SMNVEV (reference sequence). The CDR3 sequence is CASSLSWGNQPQHF. The CDR3 bases are TGTGCCAGCAGTTTATCATGGGGGAATCAGCCCCAGCATTTT.

The chain recombines TRBV6-6 with TRBJ2-2; no clear D gene. The V end lost 6 bases, the J end lost 3 bases, and 8 bases lay between the germline ends. The germline V gene encodes CDR1 MNHNY and CDR2 SVGAGI (reference sequence). The CDR3 extends over 13 amino acids. The CDR3: CASSALYTGELFF. In nucleotides, the CDR3 is TGTGCCAGCAGCGCCTTATACACCGGGGAGCTGTTTTTT.

This CDR3 reads CASSMSLNEKLFF. The CDR3 DNA follows: TGTGCCAGCAGCATGTCCCTTAATGAAAAACTGTTTTTT. The rearrangement joins TRBV7-9 to TRBJ1-4; D gene unclear. The V gene lost 5 bases and the J gene lost 4 bases, with 8 bases spanning the gap. CDR1 SEHNR and CDR2 FQNEAQ come from the germline V gene (reference sequence). The CDR3 length is 13 residues.

The gene calls are TRBV7-9 and TRBJ2-7, with D possibly TRBD2 on 6 matching bases. The CDR3 sequence is 16 residues long. Germline V gene sequence: CDR1 SEHNR, CDR2 FQNEAQ (reference sequence). V shed 1 base and J shed 3 bases, with 16 bases lying between them. The CDR3 DNA reads as TGTGCCAGCAGCTTAGGGTTTCGGGGGACCTTCTACGAGCAGTACTTC. Amino acid sequence: CASSLGFRGTFYEQYF.

The chain recombines TRBV7-9 with TRBJ2-7; D remains unclear. V lost 1 base and J 5 bases, leaving 6 bases between the germline ends. The CDR3 extends over 12 amino acids. Germline V gives CDR1 SEHNR, CDR2 FQNEAQ (reference sequence). The CDR3 DNA follows: TGTGCCAGCAGCTTAGTTATCCACGAGCAGTACTTC. Amino acids: CASSLVIHEQYF.

The V and J genes are TRBV6-5 and TRBJ2-7; no definite D call. The CDR3 contains 11 residues. CDR1 is MNHEY and CDR2 is SVGAGI in the germline V gene. The germline V and J ends were trimmed by 4 bases and 3 bases, with 4 bases remaining between them. CDR3 nucleotide sequence: TGTGCCAGCAGTTCCCTCTACGAGCAGTACTTC. It translates to CASSSLYEQYF.

The rearrangement joins TRBV7-2 to TRBJ1-1; 7 bases line up with TRBD1. In germline, CDR1 is SGHTA, CDR2 FQGNSA. Unmatched junction bases numbered 2, after V lost 5 bases and J lost 2 bases. The CDR3 is 13 amino acids. The CDR3 reads CASSKGANTEAFF. The CDR3 nucleotides are TGTGCCAGCAGCAAGGGGGCCAACACTGAAGCTTTCTTT.

V usage is TRBV5-4 and J usage is TRBJ1-1; 11 nucleotides line up with TRBD1. This CDR3 is 14 amino acids long. Germline CDR1 SGHNT, CDR2 YYREEE (reference sequence). Trimming cost V 3 bases and J 4 bases; bases outside gene matches: 2. CDR3 DNA: TGTGCCAGCAGCTGGGGACAGGGGGGCACTGAAGCTTTCTTT. Translated: CASSWGQGGTEAFF.

V usage is TRBV9 and J usage is TRBJ2-7, with D tentatively TRBD1 (5 bases). This CDR3 contains 15 residues. CDR1 is SGDLS and CDR2 is YYNGEE in the germline V gene. V was cut by 0 bases and J by 2 bases, with 12 bases left in between. CDR3 residues: CASSVDPGITYEQYF. The CDR3, as DNA: TGTGCCAGCAGCGTAGACCCAGGGATCACCTACGAGCAGTACTTC.

The J gene is TRBJ2-3, the V gene TRBV9; 7 bases map to TRBD1. The V gene end was trimmed by 3 bases and the J gene end by 2 bases; junction bases not matched to a gene: 3. CDR1 is SGDLS, CDR2 YYNGEE, per germline. This CDR3 is 14 amino acids long. The CDR3 region is CASSADRTTDTQYF. CDR3 bases: TGTGCCAGCAGCGCGGACAGGACCACAGATACGCAGTATTTT.

The J gene is TRBJ2-1, the V gene TRBV7-2; 12 nucleotides line up with TRBD1. Germline V lookup: CDR1 SGHTA, CDR2 FQGNSA. V shed 5 bases and J 8 bases; nucleotides not matched to a gene: 7. The CDR3 consists of 15 residues. As DNA, the CDR3 is TGTGCCAGCAGCCTTGGGACAGGGGGCCGGGATGAGCAGTTCTTC. As protein: CASSLGTGGRDEQFF. The complete variable domain, with remaining parts taken from reference TRBV7-2 and TRBJ2-1, reads GAGVSQSPSNKVTEKGKDVELRCDPISGHTALYWYRQSLGQGLEFLIYFQGNSAPDKSGLPSDRFSAERTGGSVSTLTIQRTQQEDSAVYLCASSLGTGGRDEQFFGPGTRLTVL.

This clone was seen only once. The rearrangement links TRBV2 to TRBJ2-2; D is perhaps TRBD1 or TRBD2 (6 bases each). The V end was cut by 4 bases, the J end by 5 bases, with 14 bases between. Per germline, CDR1 SNHLY and CDR2 FYNNEI. The CDR3 extends over 15 amino acids. CDR3 DNA sequence: TGTGCCAGCAGTGGAAGGGGGGAAGTAACCGGGGAGCTGTTTTTT. This gives the protein CASSGRGEVTGELFF.

The chain carries TRBV5-6 and TRBJ1-2, with 11 bases fitting TRBD1. Losses at the gene ends were 5 bases for V and 12 bases for J; bases not matched to a gene: 9. The V gene's germline CDR1 is SGHDT and CDR2 YYEEEE. The CDR3 loop spans 13 amino acids. CDR3 in amino acids: CASSPDRGLVDTF. The CDR3 DNA reads TGTGCCAGCAGTCCGGACAGGGGGCTAGTGGACACCTTC.

This chain uses TRBV18 with TRBJ2-1; the D gene is possibly TRBD1 (7 bases). The V end was cut by 3 bases, the J end by 5 bases, with 11 bases between. Germline CDR1 is KGHSH and CDR2 is LQKENI. CDR3 length: 14 residues. The DNA of the CDR3 is TGTGCCAGCTCACCGTCAGGGGGGCACAATGAGCAGTTCTTC. Translated: CASSPSGGHNEQFF.

This chain uses TRBV5-1 with TRBJ1-2, with 10 positions matching TRBD1. Germline V gene lookup returns CDR1 SGHRS and CDR2 YFSETQ. The CDR3 consists of 13 residues. With V trimmed by 5 bases and J by 5 bases, 3 bases remained unmatched. CDR3 DNA: TGCGCCAGCAGAAGGACAGGGGGATATGGCTACACCTTC. Its protein product is CASRRTGGYGYTF.

As DNA, the CDR3 is TGCGCCAGCAGCCAAGATTGGACAGCAGCTAACTATGGCTACACCTTC. Translated, it gives CASSQDWTAANYGYTF. The genes are TRBV4-1 and TRBJ1-2, with TRBD1 as a possible D gene (6 bases). Trimming took off 0 bases at V and 0 bases at J, with 11 bases between the two ends. Germline lookup yields CDR1 MGHRA and CDR2 YSYEKL. The CDR3 is made up of 16 amino acids.

The genes are TRBV5-4 and TRBJ1-2, with a possible D match to TRBD1 (5 bases). Trimming removed 4 bases at V and 2 bases at J, with 12 bases between. The CDR3 consists of 14 residues. CDR1 is SGHNT, CDR2 YYREEE, per germline (reference sequence). CDR3 loop: CASSPDGGNYGYTF. The CDR3 DNA sequence: TGTGCCAGCAGCCCCGACGGGGGAAACTATGGCTACACCTTC.

J is TRBJ2-5 and V is TRBV25-1; D is unclear. Germline V gene lookup returns CDR1 MGHDK and CDR2 SYGVNS. The CDR3 consists of 14 residues. The V end lost 5 bases, the J end lost 7 bases, and 17 bases lay between the germline ends. CDR3 nucleotide sequence: TGTGCCAGCAGTATCCCGGCGACCCTGGGGACCCAGTACTTC. It translates to CASSIPATLGTQYF.

The CDR3 here is CASSPDRSYSYEQYF. Written as DNA, the CDR3 is TGTGCCAGCTCACCAGACAGGTCCTACTCCTACGAGCAGTACTTC. J is TRBJ2-7 and V is TRBV18; TRBD1 is a possible D gene (6 bases). V was shortened by 2 bases and J by 0 bases, with 11 bases between the two germline ends. The CDR3 runs to 15 residues. Germline V gives CDR1 KGHSH, CDR2 LQKENI.